Sequencing of this TCR beta chain was carried out in a study of T cells after yellow fever vaccination. This CDR3 comprises 15 residues. V lost 5 bases to trimming and J lost 5 bases, with 18 bases between them. The germline V gene has CDR1 SGHVS and CDR2 FNYEAQ. Making TCR cDNA involved 5'RACE template switching, which added UMIs and a universal primer site. TCRdb reprocessed the 5' RACE reads with MiXCR, giving one entry per CDR3 protein. The sample has about 96,000 distinct CDR3 sequences; approximately 9% are singletons. Study outcomes and limitations: There was a small share of clonotypes that showed up in both the CD4 and CD8 compartments. Most clones from primary vaccination resurfaced after the booster (under 97% CD4, over 85% CD8).

V gene TRBV7-6 combines with J gene TRBJ2-5; tentatively, D is TRBD1 or TRBD2 (6 bases each). The TCR originated in a man between 18 and 35 years old who received the YFV17D yellow fever vaccine. The sequenced sample was CD8+ T cells not binding an NS4B(214-222) dextramer, sorted from PBMCs, obtained more than 13 days after the first yellow fever vaccination. In nucleotides, the CDR3 is TGTGCCAGCAGCCCTTCTTGGGGGGCCGGGGAGACCCAGTACTTC. This encodes CASSPSWGAGETQYF.